The 24 T cell receptor beta chains below all came from one sample that was sequenced in a study of human T cells and chemical hapten exposure (dated by TCRdb to 2020 to 2023). Library preparation employed RACE. Instrument used: NextSeq 500. TCRdb reanalyzed the raw reads on its own, using fastp at Q25 for trimming and MiXCR for clone calling, and kept in-frame beta chains. Entries that share a CDR3 protein sequence are merged under the most common genes and DNA. A total of roughly 200,000 distinct CDR3 sequences appear in this sample, around a quarter of them only once. The ten largest clones represent over 2% of the sample. This sample's time point label indicates: patch test 3, about 24 weeks after DPC sensitization. The treatment or condition label corresponds to: therapeutic diphenylcyclopropenone sensitization with weekly scalp DPC. The sequences come from whole blood, collected in connection with sensitization to the hapten diphenylcyclopropenone (DPC). The origin of the receptors is a middle-aged woman with alopecia areata. Some clones in this sample may be carry-over from other donors' samples.

The V and J genes are TRBV28 and TRBJ2-7, with D possibly being TRBD1 (6 bases). The CDR3 spans 14 residues. Trimming removed 3 bases from V and 7 bases from J, with 16 bases in between. Germline V gene lookup returns CDR1 MDHEN and CDR2 SYDVKM. CDR3 DNA: TGTGCCAGCAGTTTTGGGGACACCTCCAGGGAGCAGTACTTC. Protein: CASSFGDTSREQYF. Together with reference TRBV28 and TRBJ2-7, the CDR3 gives the full variable domain: DVKVTQSSRYLVKRTGEKVFLECVQDMDHENMFWYRQDPGLGLRLIYFSYDVKMKEKGDIPEGYSVSREKKERFSLILESASTNQTSMYLCASSFGDTSREQYFGPGTRLTVT.

The chain employs TRBV11-1 and TRBJ2-1; the D gene is possibly TRBD2 (5 bases). V lost 1 base, J lost 0 bases, and 10 bases lay in between. Germline CDR1 is SGHAT and CDR2 is FQDESV (reference sequence). CDR3 length: 16 residues. As DNA, the CDR3 is TGTGCCAGCAGCTTAGGCGGGTGGAGCTCCTACAATGAGCAGTTCTTC. Its protein product is CASSLGGWSSYNEQFF.

This clonotype was counted ten times or more. The chain couples TRBV5-6 to TRBJ2-7, with 10 bases identical to TRBD2. V shed 0 bases and J 2 bases; nucleotides not matched to a gene: 2. Germline CDR1 reads SGHDT; CDR2 reads YYEEEE. CDR3 length: 15 residues. The CDR3 loop is CASSLGLAGTYEQYF. Written as DNA, the CDR3 is TGTGCCAGCAGCTTGGGACTAGCGGGCACCTACGAGCAGTACTTC.

This clonotype was detected only a few times. The gene calls are TRBV28 and TRBJ1-1; D remains ambiguous. The CDR3 contains 15 residues. Germline lookup yields CDR1 MDHEN and CDR2 SYDVKM. Trimming pared 3 bases from V and 0 bases from J, leaving 11 bases between. The CDR3 coding sequence is TGTGCCAGCAGTTTTGTCCAGGCGATGAACACTGAAGCTTTCTTT. Residues: CASSFVQAMNTEAFF.

In this sample, this clonotype turned up a few times. V gene TRBV9 combines with J gene TRBJ2-5, with TRBD1 matching over 9 bases. The CDR3 runs to 14 residues. Losses at the gene ends were 4 bases for V and 3 bases for J; bases not matched to a gene: 4. From germline, CDR1 is SGDLS and CDR2 YYNGEE. The CDR3 loop reads CASSPRTGEETQYF. The CDR3 nucleotides read TGTGCCAGCAGCCCAAGGACAGGGGAAGAGACCCAGTACTTC.

The rearrangement uses TRBV9 and TRBJ2-2; TRBD1 matches at 9 bases. The CDR3 has 15 amino acids. The germline CDR1 and CDR2 sequences are SGDLS and YYNGEE. The ends lost 5 bases at V and 6 bases at J; junction bases unmatched: 8. This CDR3 reads CASSGTGKVPGELFF. CDR3 in DNA: TGTGCCAGCAGTGGGACAGGGAAAGTCCCCGGGGAGCTGTTTTTT.

This chain connects TRBV6-5 to TRBJ2-2; tentatively, D is TRBD2 (5 bases). The length of the CDR3 is 14 residues. V was clipped by 9 bases and J by 7 bases, with 18 bases between them. The germline V gene has CDR1 MNHEY and CDR2 SVGAGI. CDR3: CASRGGRWGGELFF. The CDR3 coding sequence is TGTGCCAGTCGAGGAGGACGATGGGGCGGGGAGCTGTTTTTT.

The sample holds many counts of this clonotype. V gene TRBV7-2 combines with J gene TRBJ2-5, with 7 positions matching TRBD2. The CDR3 loop spans 14 amino acids. The germline V gene encodes CDR1 SGHTA and CDR2 FQGNSA. The V gene end was trimmed by 2 bases and the J gene end by 4 bases; junction bases not matched to a gene: 4. The CDR3, as DNA: TGTGCCAGCAGCTTACCAGGGAGGGTAGAGACCCAGTACTTC. Translating it yields CASSLPGRVETQYF.

This clonotype was detected a few times. The chain has TRBV2 and TRBJ1-6; D not resolved. V was clipped by 6 bases and J by 8 bases, with 17 bases between them. Germline V lookup: CDR1 SNHLY, CDR2 FYNNEI. The CDR3 consists of 15 residues. CDR3 sequence reads: CASRKIGIGDSPLHF. The CDR3 nucleotides are TGTGCCAGCAGGAAGATCGGAATCGGGGATTCACCCCTCCACTTT.

In its sample, this clonotype was seen a few times. The V call is TRBV20-1, the J call TRBJ2-7, with D perhaps TRBD2 (7 bases). From germline, CDR1 is DFQATT and CDR2 SNEGSKA (reference sequence). The CDR3 loop spans 13 amino acids. The V end was cut by 5 bases, the J end by 4 bases, with 15 bases between. CDR3 sequence reads: CSAPSRGGYEQYF. The CDR3 DNA reads TGCAGTGCTCCCAGTAGGGGGGGATACGAGCAGTACTTC.

This chain links TRBV10-3 with TRBJ2-1, with 8 nucleotides matching TRBD2. CDR3 length equals 15 residues. CDR1 and CDR2 (germline): ENHRY, SYGVKD. J was trimmed by 5 bases and V by 2 bases; bases with no gene match: 5. CDR3 sequence (DNA): TGTGCCATCAGTGAGCCCGGGACTAGAGACAATGAGCAGTTCTTC. Translated: CAISEPGTRDNEQFF.

The genes are TRBV7-2 and TRBJ2-1; no clear D gene. The CDR3 loop spans 15 amino acids. Germline V CDR1 and CDR2: SGHTA, FQGNSA. V was pared by 0 bases and J by 4 bases, with 10 bases between. CDR3: CASSLAGSQYNEQFF. The CDR3 nucleotides are TGTGCCAGCAGCTTAGCAGGGTCGCAGTACAATGAGCAGTTCTTC.

The table lists this clonotype with a few counts. The J gene is TRBJ2-5, the V gene TRBV7-9; 8 bases are a match to TRBD2. Unmatched junction bases numbered 8, after V lost 3 bases and J lost 2 bases. The CDR3 has 16 amino acids. CDR1 and CDR2 from the germline V gene are SEHNR and FQNEAQ (reference sequence). The CDR3 DNA reads TGTGCCAGCAGCTTTGGTACTAGCGGATTACAAGAGACCCAGTACTTC. Its translation: CASSFGTSGLQETQYF. Variable domain in full (rest from reference TRBV7-9 and TRBJ2-5): DTGVSQNPRHKITKRGQNVTFRCDPISEHNRLYWYRQTLGQGPEFLTYFQNEAQLEKSRLLSDRFSAERPKGSFSTLEIQRTEQGDSAMYLCASSFGTSGLQETQYFGPGTRLLVL.

V usage is TRBV5-1 and J usage is TRBJ2-5; 9 bases agree with TRBD2. CDR1 and CDR2 (germline): SGHRS, YFSETQ. CDR3 length equals 15 residues. V lost 0 bases to trimming and J lost 3 bases; unmatched junction nucleotides: 3. The CDR3 nucleotides are TGCGCCAGCAGCTTGGTCTCTAGCGGGGAAGAGACCCAGTACTTC. Amino acids: CASSLVSSGEETQYF.

This clonotype showed up just a few times. The chain carries TRBV15 and TRBJ1-3; D is unclear. Germline assignment: CDR1 LNHNV and CDR2 YYDKDF (reference sequence). The CDR3 is 15 residues long. V was pared by 0 bases and J by 2 bases, with 8 bases between. CDR3 bases: TGTGCCACCAGCAGAGACAGGCCTCCTGGAAACACCATATATTTT. It yields the protein CATSRDRPPGNTIYF.

The chain uses TRBV6-5 and TRBJ2-5; D unresolved. Germline CDR1 and CDR2: MNHEY and SVGAGI. With 0 bases removed from V and 7 bases from J, the gap between germline ends came to 12 bases. The length of the CDR3 is 14 residues. The DNA for the CDR3 is TGTGCCAGCAGTTACTCGAAGGCTTCCGGGACCCAGTACTTC. As protein: CASSYSKASGTQYF.

This clonotype was seen many times. The gene calls are TRBV20-1 and TRBJ1-1; D call uncertain. CDR1 and CDR2 from the germline V gene are DFQATT and SNEGSKA (reference sequence). CDR3 length: 14 residues. V lost 5 bases and J lost 2, with 15 bases in between. CDR3 protein: CSAPNFEANTEAFF. CDR3 nucleotide sequence: TGCAGTGCTCCAAACTTCGAGGCAAACACTGAAGCTTTCTTT.

The chain recombines TRBV6-4 with TRBJ2-2; D unclear. Germline CDR1 MRHNA, CDR2 SNTAGT. Trimming cost V 3 bases and J 5 bases, with 7 bases left between them. The CDR3 extends over 13 amino acids. The CDR3 spells CASSDKGTGELFF. The DNA for the CDR3 is TGTGCCAGCAGTGATAAGGGAACCGGGGAGCTGTTTTTT.

V gene TRBV5-1 combines with J gene TRBJ2-7; D not certain. CDR1 is SGHRS and CDR2 is YFSETQ in the germline V gene. Trimming pared 0 bases from V and 4 bases from J, leaving 11 bases between. This CDR3 has 14 residues. The CDR3 DNA sequence: TGCGCCAGCAGCTTGGTTTCCAGAGAATACGAGCAGTACTTC. Amino acid sequence: CASSLVSREYEQYF. The full variable domain, its missing parts supplied by reference TRBV5-1 and TRBJ2-7, is KAGVTQTPRYLIKTRGQQVTLSCSPISGHRSVSWYQQTPGQGLQFLFEYFSETQRNKGNFPGRFSGRQFSNSRSEMNVSTLELGDSALYLCASSLVSREYEQYFGPGTRLTVT.

This chain joins TRBV28 and TRBJ2-1, with TRBD2 identical over 9 bases. The CDR3 has 15 residues. V trimming: 3 bases; J trimming: 6 bases; junction bases outside the gene matches: 6. Germline CDR1 is MDHEN and CDR2 is SYDVKM. This CDR3 reads CASSFRGRATNEQFF. The DNA of the CDR3 is TGTGCCAGCAGTTTCCGCGGGAGGGCGACCAATGAGCAGTTCTTC.

With respect to this clonotype: This clone may be a read error of a much larger clone one base away. This rearrangement joins TRBV29-1 to TRBJ2-1, with a possible D match to TRBD2 (6 bases). Germline values: CDR1 SQVTM, CDR2 ANQGSEA. Trimming stripped 0 bases from V and 9 bases from J, with 21 bases between. This CDR3 region has 16 residues. CDR3 nucleotide sequence: TGCAGCGTTGAAGATCGACAGCTGACTAGTTGGGGTGAGCAGTTCTTC. The encoded protein is CSVEDRQLTSWGEQFF.

In this sample, this clonotype turned up a few times. The chain joins TRBV15 to TRBJ1-3, with D tentatively TRBD1 (6 bases). The CDR3 loop spans 14 amino acids. Germline V gene data show CDR1 as LNHNV and CDR2 as YYDKDF (reference sequence). The V end lost 3 bases, the J end lost 4 bases, and 10 bases lay between the germline ends. The CDR3 loop reads CATSSPGEGNTIYF. DNA for the CDR3: TGTGCCACCAGCAGTCCAGGGGAAGGAAACACCATATATTTT.

Only a few counts were recorded for this clonotype. This chain joins TRBV4-3 and TRBJ1-4, with 8 bases fitting TRBD1. The CDR3 contains 14 residues. Trimming removed 1 base from V and 8 bases from J; junction bases left unmatched: 3. Germline assignment: CDR1 LGHNA and CDR2 YSLEER. The CDR3 DNA reads TGCGCCAGCAGCCAAGGCAGGGGGCACGAAAAACTGTTTTTT. This sequence encodes CASSQGRGHEKLFF.

This clonotype has more than one count but fewer than ten. This chain uses TRBV24-1 with TRBJ2-7, with D maybe TRBD1 (5 bases). Germline CDR1 reads KGHDR; CDR2 reads SFDVKD. V was pared by 10 bases and J by 7 bases, with 19 bases between. This CDR3 is built from 13 residues. The CDR3 DNA reads TGTGCCACGTCTCAAACGGCAGGGCAAGAGCAGTACTTC. This translates into CATSQTAGQEQYF.